A single count supports the clone carrying this T cell receptor beta chain. The target antigen is unknown. V was cut by 7 bases and J by 1 base, with 19 bases left in between. The CDR3 is 17 amino acids. Germline CDR1 is LGHNT and CDR2 is FRNRAP. Here immunoSEQ multiplex PCR was the method, and the copy in TCRdb shows in-frame clones only, minus some. The sample includes 85,000 to 130,000 clones, about 91% of them seen just once. This record comes from a study of siplizumab effects on memory and regulatory T cells. Overall study results and limits: An assignable naive or memory phenotype was lacking in roughly 75-97% of proliferating CD4+ or CD8+ clones. Reactions containing siplizumab showed mappable alloreactive CD4+ clones averaging 68.8% Treg-derived, versus 25% to 30% in controls.

The sample comprised Tregs sorted from blood. The source is a human donor in good health. This rearrangement joins TRBV12-5 to TRBJ2-2, with D perhaps matching TRBD2 (6 bases). The DNA for the CDR3 is TGTGCTAGTGCCCAGACTAGGACCTCACTGAACACCGGGGAGCTGTTTTTT. Its translation is CASAQTRTSLNTGELFF.